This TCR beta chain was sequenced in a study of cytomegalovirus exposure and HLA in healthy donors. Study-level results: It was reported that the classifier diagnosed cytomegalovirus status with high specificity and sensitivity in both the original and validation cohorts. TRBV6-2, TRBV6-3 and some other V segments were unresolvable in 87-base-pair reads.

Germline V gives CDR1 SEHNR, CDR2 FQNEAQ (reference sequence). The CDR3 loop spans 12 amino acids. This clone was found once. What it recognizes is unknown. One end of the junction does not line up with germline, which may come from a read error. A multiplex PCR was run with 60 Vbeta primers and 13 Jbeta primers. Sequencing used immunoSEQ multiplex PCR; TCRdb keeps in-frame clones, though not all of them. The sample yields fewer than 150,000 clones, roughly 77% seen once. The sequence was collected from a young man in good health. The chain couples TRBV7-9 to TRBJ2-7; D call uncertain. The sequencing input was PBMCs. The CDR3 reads CSSSEQSYEQYF. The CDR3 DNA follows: TGTTCCAGCAGCGAACAGAGCTACGAGCAGTACTTC.